Presented here are 18 T cell receptor beta chains from one specimen sequenced in a study of response to subunit inactivated influenza vaccine. TCRdb fed the RT-PCR reads into MiXCR, producing one record per CDR3 protein. The sample records 650,000 or so distinct CDR3 sequences, 14% being singletons. Sequences were derived from PBMCs from blood, sampled around 14 days before vaccination. The receptors were sampled from a man aged 50 to 60 who received an inactivated influenza vaccine.

This clonotype was counted a few times. The chain couples TRBV6-5 to TRBJ2-7; a possible D gene is TRBD1 (6 bases). Germline loops: CDR1 MNHEY, CDR2 SVGAGI. The CDR3 is 15 amino acids. V lost 2 bases to trimming and J lost 2 bases, with 13 bases between them. The CDR3 loop is CASSYGVGQTYEQYF. As DNA, the CDR3 is TGTGCCAGCAGTTACGGGGTCGGACAGACCTACGAGCAGTACTTC.

The chain carries TRBV18 and TRBJ2-5; 10 bases are shared with TRBD2. With 5 bases clipped from V and 5 bases from J, the junction kept 11 bases outside the gene matches. This CDR3 comprises 16 residues. Germline V gene data show CDR1 as KGHSH and CDR2 as LQKENI. The CDR3 DNA reads TGTGCCAGCTCAACCAAAAGGACTAGCGGTTGGGAGACCCAGTACTTC. This encodes CASSTKRTSGWETQYF.

The sample holds a few counts of this clonotype. V usage is TRBV6-5 and J usage is TRBJ2-2; D might be TRBD1 (5 bases). V shed 4 bases and J shed 7 bases, with 16 bases lying between them. This CDR3 region has 15 residues. The germline V gene encodes CDR1 MNHEY and CDR2 SVGAGI. CDR3 protein: CASSSRPGSVGELFF. The CDR3 DNA reads as TGTGCCAGCAGTTCACGACCAGGGTCTGTCGGGGAGCTGTTTTTT.

This clonotype was recorded a few times. The genes are TRBV29-1 and TRBJ1-1; D possibly corresponds to TRBD1 (6 bases). Between the trimmed V and J ends, which lost 7 bases and 1 base, there was a span of 13 bases. The CDR3 sequence is 13 residues long. CDR1 and CDR2 from the germline V gene are SQVTM and ANQGSEA. As DNA, the CDR3 is TGCAGCGGACGACAGGTCGCGAACACTGAAGCTTTCTTT. Amino acid sequence: CSGRQVANTEAFF.

This clonotype occurred many times. This chain joins TRBV21-1 and TRBJ2-5; the table's TRBD1 call for D was not verified on the DNA. TRBV21-1 is a pseudogene locus. The CDR3 is 14 residues long. CDR3 nucleotides: TGTGCCAGCAGCAAAAATCCGGGCAAAGAGACCCAGTACTTC. This gives the protein CASSKNPGKETQYF.

This clonotype turned up a few times. The CDR3 reads CSAVGQSQETQYF. Here the CDR3 DNA reads TGCAGTGCGGTTGGACAGTCACAAGAGACCCAGTACTTC. J is TRBJ2-5 and V is TRBV20-1, with a weak D call TRBD1 (6 bases). Trimming took off 6 bases at V and 2 bases at J, with 13 bases between the two ends. The CDR3 totals 13 residues. Germline CDR1 is DFQATT and CDR2 is SNEGSKA (reference sequence).

This clonotype appeared a few times. The V call is TRBV7-9, the J call TRBJ2-1; no clear D. Germline V lookup: CDR1 SEHNR, CDR2 FQNEAQ (reference sequence). This CDR3 spans 15 amino acids. The germline V and J ends were trimmed by 2 bases and 6 bases, with 14 bases remaining between them. Here the CDR3 DNA reads TGTGCCAGCAGCTTATTGTCGCTAACTTCCAATGAGCAGTTCTTC. Translated: CASSLLSLTSNEQFF.

The V and J genes are TRBV5-1 and TRBJ2-3; 10 bases fit TRBD2. CDR1 and CDR2 (germline): SGHRS, YFSETQ. This CDR3 comprises 16 residues. V trimming: 4 bases; J trimming: 1 base; junction bases outside the gene matches: 6. The CDR3 DNA sequence: TGCGCCAGCAGCGGGTTAGCGGGGGGCCGCACAGATACGCAGTATTTT. It encodes CASSGLAGGRTDTQYF.

There are many counts of this clonotype. J is TRBJ2-1 and V is TRBV20-1; D ambiguous. From germline, CDR1 is DFQATT and CDR2 SNEGSKA (reference sequence). The CDR3 is 13 residues long. V was cut by 8 bases and J by 3 bases, with 14 bases left in between. The CDR3 region has the DNA TGCAGTATGCACCGGGCTGACTACAATGAGCAGTTCTTC. Its protein product is CSMHRADYNEQFF.

This clonotype showed up just a few times. V usage is TRBV10-3 and J usage is TRBJ2-1; D is undetermined. Trimming took off 1 base at V and 7 bases at J, with 5 bases between the two ends. CDR3 length: 12 residues. Germline-derived CDR1 and CDR2 are ENHRY and SYGVKD. CDR3 sequence (DNA): TGTGCCATCAGTGAGTTAGGTAATGAGCAGTTCTTC. Translated, it gives CAISELGNEQFF.

The CDR3 nucleotides read TGTGCCAGCAGCTTTGTCCGGGACGAGCAGTACTTC. It yields the protein CASSFVRDEQYF. This chain connects TRBV7-9 to TRBJ2-7; D gene unclear. Germline CDR1 reads SEHNR; CDR2 reads FQNEAQ (reference sequence). Trimming removed 3 bases from V and 5 bases from J, with 8 bases in between. CDR3 size: 12 residues.

V and J are TRBV5-1 and TRBJ2-2; D ambiguous. Germline V gene lookup returns CDR1 SGHRS and CDR2 YFSETQ. The V end was cut by 8 bases, the J end by 6 bases, with 14 bases between. The CDR3 consists of 13 residues. The CDR3 DNA reads TGCGCCAGTCACGCTAGGCTTGCCGGGGAGCTGTTTTTT. It specifies CASHARLAGELFF.

The table lists this clonotype with a few counts. The chain links TRBV28 to TRBJ1-5, with no clear D. Trimming left V 4 bases short and J 7 bases short, with 17 bases between. The CDR3 is 15 amino acids. CDR1 and CDR2 (germline): MDHEN, SYDVKM. The CDR3 spells CASSWAETPGQPQHF. DNA of the CDR3: TGTGCCAGCAGTTGGGCCGAGACTCCGGGGCAGCCCCAGCATTTT.

This clonotype has more than one count but fewer than ten. The chain uses TRBV12-3 or TRBV12-4 and TRBJ1-1; the D is unclear. The CDR3 totals 12 residues. V gave up 6 bases and J gave up 0 bases, with 5 bases separating them. The CDR3 loop is CASRDVNTEAFF. The CDR3 nucleotides read TGTGCCAGCAGGGACGTGAACACTGAAGCTTTCTTT.

The J gene is TRBJ2-1, the V gene TRBV6-5; D is unclear. Trimming pared 2 bases from V and 9 bases from J, leaving 14 bases between. This CDR3 has 14 amino acids. Germline V gives CDR1 MNHEY, CDR2 SVGAGI. The CDR3 region is CASSYSVRALEQFF. In nucleotides, the CDR3 is TGTGCCAGCAGTTACAGTGTTCGCGCCCTTGAGCAGTTCTTC.

This clonotype has a count of ten or more. DNA for the CDR3: TGTGCCAGCAGCCCGGGACAGGGAACAGATACGCAGTATTTT. Its protein is CASSPGQGTDTQYF. This rearrangement joins TRBV12-3 or TRBV12-4 to TRBJ2-3, with TRBD1 matching 9 bases. Unmatched junction bases numbered 4, after V lost 6 bases and J lost 3 bases. This CDR3 has 14 amino acids.

The J gene is TRBJ1-1, the V gene TRBV5-1; 7 bases map to TRBD1. V shed 7 bases, J shed 4 bases, and the junction held 16 bases outside the gene matches. The CDR3 is 16 residues long. CDR1 SGHRS and CDR2 YFSETQ come from the germline V gene. CDR3 in amino acids: CASHRTGSGVSTEAFF. The CDR3 DNA reads as TGCGCCAGCCACCGGACAGGTTCTGGGGTCTCCACTGAAGCTTTCTTT.

In this sample, this clonotype turned up a few times. The V call is TRBV6-1, the J call TRBJ2-1; D possibly corresponds to TRBD2 (6 bases). The CDR3 has 17 amino acids. Between the trimmed V and J ends, which lost 4 bases and 2 bases, there was a span of 18 bases. CDR1 and CDR2 from the germline V gene are MNHNS and SASEGT. Here the CDR3 reads CASSGLAVAGPYNEQFF. DNA for the CDR3: TGTGCCAGCAGTGGGCTGGCGGTGGCGGGGCCCTACAATGAGCAGTTCTTC.